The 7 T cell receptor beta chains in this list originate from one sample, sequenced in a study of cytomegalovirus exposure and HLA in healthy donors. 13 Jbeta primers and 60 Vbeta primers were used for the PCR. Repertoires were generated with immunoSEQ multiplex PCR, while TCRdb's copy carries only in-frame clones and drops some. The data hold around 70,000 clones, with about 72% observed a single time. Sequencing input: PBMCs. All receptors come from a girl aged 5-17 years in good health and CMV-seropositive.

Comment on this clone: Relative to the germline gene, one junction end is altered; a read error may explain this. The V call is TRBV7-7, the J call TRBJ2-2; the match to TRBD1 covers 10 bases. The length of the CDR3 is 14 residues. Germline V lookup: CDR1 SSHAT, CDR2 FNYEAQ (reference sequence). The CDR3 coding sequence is TGTGCTAGCAGCTTAGGACAGGGGGCCGGGGAGCTGTTTTTT. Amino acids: CASSLGQGAGELFF.

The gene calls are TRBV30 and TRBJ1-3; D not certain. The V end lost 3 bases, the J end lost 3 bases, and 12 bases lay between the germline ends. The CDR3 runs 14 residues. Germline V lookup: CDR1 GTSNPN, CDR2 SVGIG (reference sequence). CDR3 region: CAWSLGGVGNTIYF. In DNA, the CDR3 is TGTGCCTGGAGCTTAGGCGGGGTTGGAAACACCATATATTTT.

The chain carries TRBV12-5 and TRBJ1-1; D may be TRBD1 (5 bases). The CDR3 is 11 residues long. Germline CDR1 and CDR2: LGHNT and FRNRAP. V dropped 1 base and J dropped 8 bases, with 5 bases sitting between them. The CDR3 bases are TGTGCTAGTGGTTTGGAGGGGGAAGCTTTCTTT. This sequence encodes CASGLEGEAFF.

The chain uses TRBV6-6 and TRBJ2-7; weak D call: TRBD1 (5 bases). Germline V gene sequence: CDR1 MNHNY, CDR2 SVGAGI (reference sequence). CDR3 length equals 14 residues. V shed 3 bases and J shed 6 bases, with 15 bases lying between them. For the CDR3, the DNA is TGTGCCAGCAGTTATCGAGCAGGGTCAGCCGAGCAGTACTTC. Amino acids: CASSYRAGSAEQYF.

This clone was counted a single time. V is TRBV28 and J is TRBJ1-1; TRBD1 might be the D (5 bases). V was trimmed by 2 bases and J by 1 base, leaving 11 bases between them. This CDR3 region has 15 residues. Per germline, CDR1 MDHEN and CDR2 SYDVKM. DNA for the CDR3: TGTGCCAGCAGTTTACGGGGGAGAGGGAACACTGAAGCTTTCTTT. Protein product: CASSLRGRGNTEAFF.

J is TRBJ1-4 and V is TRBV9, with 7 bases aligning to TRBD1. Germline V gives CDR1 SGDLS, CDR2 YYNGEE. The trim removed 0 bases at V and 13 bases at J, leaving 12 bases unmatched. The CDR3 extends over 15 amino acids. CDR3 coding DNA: TGTGCCAGCAGCGTAGAAGGAAGGGGGCGAGAGGGACTGTTTTTT. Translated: CASSVEGRGREGLFF.

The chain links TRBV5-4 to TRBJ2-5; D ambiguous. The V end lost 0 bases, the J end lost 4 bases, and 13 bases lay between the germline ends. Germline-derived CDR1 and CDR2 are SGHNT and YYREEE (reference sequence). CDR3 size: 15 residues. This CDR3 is CASSLDSSPGETQYF. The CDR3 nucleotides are TGTGCCAGCAGCTTGGATTCGTCTCCGGGAGAGACCCAGTACTTC.